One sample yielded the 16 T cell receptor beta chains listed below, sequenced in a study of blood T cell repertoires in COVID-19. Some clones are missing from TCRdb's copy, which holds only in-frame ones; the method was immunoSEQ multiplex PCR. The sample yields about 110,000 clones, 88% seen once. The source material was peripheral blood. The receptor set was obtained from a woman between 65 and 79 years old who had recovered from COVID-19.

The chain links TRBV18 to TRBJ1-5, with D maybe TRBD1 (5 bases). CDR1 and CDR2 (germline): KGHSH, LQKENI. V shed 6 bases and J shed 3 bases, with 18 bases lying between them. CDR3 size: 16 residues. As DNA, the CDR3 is TGTGCCAGCTCCGCTACTCCCGACAGCACCAATCAGCCCCAGCATTTT. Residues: CASSATPDSTNQPQHF.

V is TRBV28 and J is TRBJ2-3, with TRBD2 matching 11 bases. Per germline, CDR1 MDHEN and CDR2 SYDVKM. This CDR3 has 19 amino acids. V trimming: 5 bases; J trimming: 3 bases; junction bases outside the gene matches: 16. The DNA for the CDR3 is TGTGCCAGCAGTGTTCTAGCGGGAGGAGGGGGAGCGCCTACAGATACGCAGTATTTT. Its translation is CASSVLAGGGGAPTDTQYF. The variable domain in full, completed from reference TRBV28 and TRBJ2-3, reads DVKVTQSSRYLVKRTGEKVFLECVQDMDHENMFWYRQDPGLGLRLIYFSYDVKMKEKGDIPEGYSVSREKKERFSLILESASTNQTSMYLCASSVLAGGGGAPTDTQYFGPGTRLTVL.

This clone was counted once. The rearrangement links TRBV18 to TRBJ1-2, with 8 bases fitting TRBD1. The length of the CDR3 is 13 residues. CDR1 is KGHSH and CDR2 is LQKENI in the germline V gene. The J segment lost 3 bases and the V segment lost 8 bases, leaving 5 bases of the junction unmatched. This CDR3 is CASTRGPDYGYTF. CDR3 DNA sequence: TGTGCCAGCACCAGGGGGCCCGACTATGGCTACACCTTC.

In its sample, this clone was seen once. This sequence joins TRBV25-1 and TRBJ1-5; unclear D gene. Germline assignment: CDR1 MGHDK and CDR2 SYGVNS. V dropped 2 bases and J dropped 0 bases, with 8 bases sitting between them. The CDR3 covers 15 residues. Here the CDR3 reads CASSEGRYSNQPQHF. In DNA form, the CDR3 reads TGTGCCAGCAGTGAAGGCCGTTATAGCAATCAGCCCCAGCATTTT.

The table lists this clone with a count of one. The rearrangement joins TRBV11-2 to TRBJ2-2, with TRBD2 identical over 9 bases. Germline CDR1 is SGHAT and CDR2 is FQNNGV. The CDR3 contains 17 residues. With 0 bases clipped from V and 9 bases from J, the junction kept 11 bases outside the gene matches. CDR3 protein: CASSLEFASGMTWELFF. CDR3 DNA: TGTGCCAGCAGCTTAGAGTTCGCTAGCGGGATGACTTGGGAGCTGTTTTTT.

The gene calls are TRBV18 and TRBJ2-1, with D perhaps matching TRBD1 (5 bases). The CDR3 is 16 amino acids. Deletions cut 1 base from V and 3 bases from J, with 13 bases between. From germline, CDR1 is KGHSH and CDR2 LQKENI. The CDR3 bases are TGTGCCAGCTCACCACAGGGGCAGCCCCTCTACAATGAGCAGTTCTTC. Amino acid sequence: CASSPQGQPLYNEQFF.

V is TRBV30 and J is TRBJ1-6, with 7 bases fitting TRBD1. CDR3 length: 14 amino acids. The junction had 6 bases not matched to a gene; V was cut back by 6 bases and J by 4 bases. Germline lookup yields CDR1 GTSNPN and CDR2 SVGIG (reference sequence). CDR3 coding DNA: TGTGCCTGCACTCAGGGGGGATATAATTCACCCCTCCACTTT. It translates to CACTQGGYNSPLHF.

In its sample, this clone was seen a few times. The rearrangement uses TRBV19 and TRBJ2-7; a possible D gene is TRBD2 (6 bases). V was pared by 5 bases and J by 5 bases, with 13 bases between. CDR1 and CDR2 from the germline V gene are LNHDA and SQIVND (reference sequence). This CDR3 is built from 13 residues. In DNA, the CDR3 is TGTGCCAGTAGTTCCAGACTAGGCGACGAGCAGTACTTC. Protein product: CASSSRLGDEQYF. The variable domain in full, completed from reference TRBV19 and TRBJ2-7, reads DGGITQSPKYLFRKEGQNVTLSCEQNLNHDAMYWYRQDPGQGLRLIYYSQIVNDFQKGDIAEGYSVSREKKESFPLTVTSAQKNPTAFYLCASSSRLGDEQYFGPGTRLTVT.

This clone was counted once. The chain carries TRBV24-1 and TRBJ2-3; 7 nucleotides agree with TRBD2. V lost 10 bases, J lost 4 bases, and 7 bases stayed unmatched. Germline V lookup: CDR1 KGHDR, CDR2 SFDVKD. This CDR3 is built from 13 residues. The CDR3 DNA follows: TGTGCCACTGCGGCTGGGAGGGCAGATACGCAGTATTTT. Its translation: CATAAGRADTQYF.

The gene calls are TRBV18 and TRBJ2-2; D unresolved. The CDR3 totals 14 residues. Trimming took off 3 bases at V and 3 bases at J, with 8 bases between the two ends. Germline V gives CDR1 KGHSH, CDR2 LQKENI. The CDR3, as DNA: TGTGCCAGCTCACCTTACTCTCACACCGGGGAGCTGTTTTTT. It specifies CASSPYSHTGELFF.

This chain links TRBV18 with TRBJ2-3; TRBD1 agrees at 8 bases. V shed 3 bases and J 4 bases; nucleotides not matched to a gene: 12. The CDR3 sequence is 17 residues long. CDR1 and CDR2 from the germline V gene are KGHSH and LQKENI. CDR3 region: CASSPGTTGALADTQYF. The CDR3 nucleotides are TGTGCCAGCTCACCGGGGACGACAGGGGCCCTAGCAGATACGCAGTATTTT.

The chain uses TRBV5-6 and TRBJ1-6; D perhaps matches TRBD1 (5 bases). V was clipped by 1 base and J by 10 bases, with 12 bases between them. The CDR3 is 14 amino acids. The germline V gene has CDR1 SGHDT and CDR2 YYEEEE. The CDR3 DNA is TGTGCCAGCAGCTTGCCCGGAGGGGACTCACCCCTCCACTTT. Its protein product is CASSLPGGDSPLHF.

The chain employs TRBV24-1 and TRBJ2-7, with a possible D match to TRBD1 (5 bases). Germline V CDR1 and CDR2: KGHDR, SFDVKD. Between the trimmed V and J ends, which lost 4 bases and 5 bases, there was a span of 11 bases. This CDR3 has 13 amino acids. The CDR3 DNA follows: TGTGCCACCAGTGACCCACAGGAGAACGAGCAGTACTTC. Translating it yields CATSDPQENEQYF.

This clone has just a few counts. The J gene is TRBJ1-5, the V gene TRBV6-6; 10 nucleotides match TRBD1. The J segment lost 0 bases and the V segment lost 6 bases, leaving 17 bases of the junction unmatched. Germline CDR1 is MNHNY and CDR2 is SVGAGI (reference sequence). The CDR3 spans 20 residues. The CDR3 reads CASSIRKPGQGTVSNQPQHF. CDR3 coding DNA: TGTGCCAGCAGCATTCGGAAACCGGGACAGGGGACGGTTAGCAATCAGCCCCAGCATTTT.

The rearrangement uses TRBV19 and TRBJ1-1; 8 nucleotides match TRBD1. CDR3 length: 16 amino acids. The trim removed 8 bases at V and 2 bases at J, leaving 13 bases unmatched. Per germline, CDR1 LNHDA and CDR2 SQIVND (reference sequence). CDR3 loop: CASGTDREGPNTEAFF. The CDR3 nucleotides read TGTGCCAGTGGGACGGACAGGGAAGGACCTAACACTGAAGCTTTCTTT.

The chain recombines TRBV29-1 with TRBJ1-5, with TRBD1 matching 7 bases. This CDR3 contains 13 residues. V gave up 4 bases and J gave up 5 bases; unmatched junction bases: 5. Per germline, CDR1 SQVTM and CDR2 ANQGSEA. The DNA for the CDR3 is TGCAGCGTTGCGAGGGGGCTCGATCAGCCCCAGCATTTT. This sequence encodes CSVARGLDQPQHF.